Each of the 30 T cell receptor beta chains below was sequenced from the same sample in a study of radiotherapy plus CTLA-4 blockade in lung cancer. Sequencing was performed with immunoSEQ multiplex PCR; in TCRdb, only in-frame clones are kept and a portion is missing. The repertoire includes more than 60,000 clones, approximately 76% of them detected once, and 2.9% sits in the top ten. This specimen consisted of peripheral blood, obtained from a patient treated with radiotherapy plus ipilimumab. Receptors were obtained from a human donor with non-small cell lung cancer who had a complete response to radiotherapy plus ipilimumab.

The genes are TRBV5-4 and TRBJ1-1; 9 bases agree with TRBD1. Trimming at V came to 4 bases and at J to 6 bases, leaving 10 bases not matched to a gene. From germline, CDR1 is SGHNT and CDR2 YYREEE (reference sequence). The CDR3 length is 15 residues. As DNA, the CDR3 is TGTGCCAGCAGCCAGTACCCGGGACAGGGACCTGAAGCTTTCTTT. It is translated as CASSQYPGQGPEAFF. Supplemented by reference TRBV5-4 and TRBJ1-1, the full variable domain reads ETGVTQSPTHLIKTRGQQVTLRCSSQSGHNTVSWYQQALGQGPQFIFQYYREEENGRGNFPPRFSGLQFPNYSSELNVNALELDDSALYLCASSQYPGQGPEAFFGQGTRLTVV.

The rearrangement links TRBV19 to TRBJ2-7; 10 bases are a match to TRBD1. CDR3 length equals 15 residues. After removal of 4 bases from V and 3 bases from J, the junction contained 6 bases not matched to a gene. Germline V gene data show CDR1 as LNHDA and CDR2 as SQIVND (reference sequence). CDR3 region: CASSKPGQGRYEQYF. CDR3 DNA sequence: TGTGCCAGTAGTAAGCCGGGACAGGGGCGCTACGAGCAGTACTTC.

The J gene is TRBJ1-6, the V gene TRBV6-5; TRBD1 aligns across 7 bases. The germline V gene encodes CDR1 MNHEY and CDR2 SVGAGI. The CDR3 is 15 amino acids. V lost 6 bases, J lost 10 bases, and 12 bases stayed unmatched. In nucleotides, the CDR3 is TGTGCCAGCAGCCTTTCTGACAGGGTATGGTCACCCCTCCACTTT. Translated: CASSLSDRVWSPLHF.

This clone was observed a few times. For the CDR3, the DNA is TGTGCCAGCAGTCTTTCCGGGTCTGGGGCCAACGTCCTGACTTTC. Its protein is CASSLSGSGANVLTF. The chain has TRBV27 and TRBJ2-6; no firm D call. This CDR3 contains 15 residues. Germline CDR1 is MNHEY and CDR2 is SMNVEV (reference sequence). V lost 5 bases, J lost 1 base, and 9 bases lay in between.

The rearrangement links TRBV9 to TRBJ2-1; 12 nucleotides align to TRBD1. The V gene's germline CDR1 is SGDLS and CDR2 YYNGEE. This CDR3 has 15 residues. V lost 7 bases, J lost 14 bases, and 16 bases stayed unmatched. This chain's CDR3 is CASPYWDRGRAPKFF. The CDR3 bases are TGTGCCAGCCCCTATTGGGACAGGGGGCGTGCTCCTAAGTTCTTC. Using reference TRBV9 and TRBJ2-1 for the parts outside the CDR3, the full variable domain is DSGVTQTPKHLITATGQRVTLRCSPRSGDLSVYWYQQSLDQGLQFLIQYYNGEERAKGNILERFSAQQFPDLHSELNLSSLELGDSALYFCASPYWDRGRAPKFFGPGTRLTVL.

The chain joins TRBV28 to TRBJ1-1; 8 bases map to TRBD1. The CDR3 consists of 14 residues. Germline V gives CDR1 MDHEN, CDR2 SYDVKM. V shed 6 bases and J 6 bases; nucleotides not matched to a gene: 9. The CDR3 DNA is TGTGCCAGCAGCCGACTGCAGGGGGCGGCTGAAGCTTTCTTT. Protein product: CASSRLQGAAEAFF. The variable domain in full, completed from reference TRBV28 and TRBJ1-1, reads DVKVTQSSRYLVKRTGEKVFLECVQDMDHENMFWYRQDPGLGLRLIYFSYDVKMKEKGDIPEGYSVSREKKERFSLILESASTNQTSMYLCASSRLQGAAEAFFGQGTRLTVV.

This clone was observed a few times. The chain couples TRBV6-4 to TRBJ2-7; D perhaps matches TRBD1 (6 bases). The CDR3 extends over 14 amino acids. Germline V CDR1 and CDR2: MRHNA, SNTAGT. V was trimmed by 6 bases and J by 3 bases, leaving 15 bases between them. The CDR3, as DNA: TGTGCCAGCAGGGACAGAGGTAATCTCTACGAGCAGTACTTC. Protein sequence: CASRDRGNLYEQYF.

V gene TRBV7-9 combines with J gene TRBJ2-4, with D unclear. Trimming pared 3 bases from V and 3 bases from J, leaving 9 bases between. This CDR3 comprises 14 residues. Germline assignment: CDR1 SEHNR and CDR2 FQNEAQ (reference sequence). The CDR3 bases are TGTGCCAGCAGCTTCGGGTTGGGCAAAAACATTCAGTACTTC. Translation gives CASSFGLGKNIQYF.

This chain uses TRBV4-1 with TRBJ2-1, with a possible D match to TRBD2 (5 bases). V was clipped by 2 bases and J by 8 bases, with 16 bases between them. Per germline, CDR1 MGHRA and CDR2 YSYEKL. This CDR3 is built from 15 residues. CDR3 in amino acids: CASSQPFGGRDEQFF. CDR3 DNA: TGCGCCAGCAGCCAACCCTTCGGAGGTAGGGATGAGCAGTTCTTC.

The V call is TRBV27, the J call TRBJ1-1; D is unclear. This CDR3 is 13 amino acids long. Germline V gene data show CDR1 as MNHEY and CDR2 as SMNVEV (reference sequence). V dropped 8 bases and J dropped 6 bases, with 16 bases sitting between them. The DNA of the CDR3 is TGTGCCAGCTCCGGAGGGCTGGTGGCTGAAGCTTTCTTT. Amino acids: CASSGGLVAEAFF.

This clone was observed a handful of times. Additional DNA sequences in this sample encode the identical CDR3. The chain has TRBV6-5 and TRBJ1-6; D possibly corresponds to TRBD1 (5 bases). V was trimmed by 2 bases and J by 9 bases, leaving 17 bases between them. Germline lookup yields CDR1 MNHEY and CDR2 SVGAGI. This CDR3 region has 16 residues. The CDR3 reads CASSYTRTGGSSPLHF. The DNA of the CDR3 is TGTGCCAGCAGTTACACAAGGACCGGGGGTAGTTCACCCCTCCACTTT.

V and J are TRBV19 and TRBJ2-7; 7 bases match TRBD1. This CDR3 is built from 15 residues. V lost 4 bases, J lost 12 bases, and 18 bases stayed unmatched. The germline V gene has CDR1 LNHDA and CDR2 SQIVND (reference sequence). The CDR3 DNA reads as TGTGCCAGTAGTACCCGCTATGTTCAGACAGGGAAGATGTACTTC. Translation gives CASSTRYVQTGKMYF.

V gene TRBV2 combines with J gene TRBJ1-1, with 8 bases aligning to TRBD1. Germline V gene data show CDR1 as SNHLY and CDR2 as FYNNEI. J gave up 0 bases and V 7 bases, and 4 bases lay outside the gene matches. The CDR3 is made up of 14 amino acids. The CDR3 region is CASTRTGLNTEAFF. CDR3 bases: TGTGCCAGCACCAGGACAGGGCTGAACACTGAAGCTTTCTTT.

Here the CDR3 reads CASSFTQGESPLHF. The CDR3 nucleotides read TGTGCCAGCAGTTTTACACAGGGCGAGTCACCCCTCCACTTT. The rearrangement links TRBV27 to TRBJ1-6; TRBD1 is a possible D gene (6 bases). The CDR3 consists of 14 residues. Trimming took 3 bases from V and 10 from J, leaving 13 bases between them. Per the germline V gene, CDR1 is MNHEY and CDR2 is SMNVEV (reference sequence).

This clone was seen a handful of times. V usage is TRBV5-5 and J usage is TRBJ1-2; no firm D call. Germline CDR1 SGHKS, CDR2 YYEKEE (reference sequence). This CDR3 region has 13 residues. The V gene lost 1 base and the J gene lost 0 bases, with 4 bases spanning the gap. Here the CDR3 reads CASSLTANYGYTF. CDR3 DNA: TGTGCCAGCAGCTTGACAGCTAACTATGGCTACACCTTC.

The chain carries TRBV7-9 and TRBJ1-1; no clear D gene. The CDR3 consists of 13 residues. V was cut by 3 bases and J by 1 base, with 6 bases left in between. Germline CDR1 is SEHNR and CDR2 is FQNEAQ (reference sequence). In DNA form, the CDR3 reads TGTGCCAGCAGCTTCACGGGGAACACTGAAGCTTTCTTT. The encoded protein is CASSFTGNTEAFF.

The chain uses TRBV18 and TRBJ1-6, with TRBD1 as a possible D gene (6 bases). Trimming pared 0 bases from V and 10 bases from J, leaving 13 bases between. Germline CDR1 and CDR2: KGHSH and LQKENI. The CDR3 runs 15 residues. The CDR3 reads CASSPPGGQGSPLHF. The DNA for the CDR3 is TGTGCCAGCTCACCACCGGGGGGGCAGGGATCACCCCTCCACTTT. The full variable domain, its missing parts supplied by reference TRBV18 and TRBJ1-6, is NAGVMQNPRHLVRRRGQEARLRCSPMKGHSHVYWYRQLPEEGLKFMVYLQKENIIDESGMPKERFSAEFPKEGPSILRIQQVVRGDSAAYFCASSPPGGQGSPLHFGNGTRLTVT.

The chain has TRBV28 and TRBJ2-7; 7 bases agree with TRBD2. This CDR3 comprises 12 residues. Germline V gene data show CDR1 as MDHEN and CDR2 as SYDVKM. V lost 3 bases, J lost 4 bases, and 0 bases stayed unmatched. The CDR3 DNA follows: TGTGCCAGCAGTTTGGGAGGGTACGAGCAGTACTTC. Protein: CASSLGGYEQYF.

The CDR3 sequence is CASLRKGQDYEQYF. The DNA of the CDR3 is TGCGCCAGCCTCCGAAAGGGACAGGACTACGAGCAGTACTTC. This chain joins TRBV5-1 and TRBJ2-5; TRBD1 matches 8 bases. The J call is in doubt because the DNA end fits TRBJ2-7 better. Germline V CDR1 and CDR2: SGHRS, YFSETQ. The CDR3 is made up of 14 amino acids.

The chain joins TRBV9 to TRBJ2-1, with TRBD2 matching 12 bases. The J segment lost 4 bases and the V segment lost 4 bases, leaving 3 bases of the junction unmatched. Germline V CDR1 and CDR2: SGDLS, YYNGEE. CDR3 length: 15 residues. In DNA, the CDR3 is TGTGCCAGCAGCCGACTAGCGGGGGCATACAATGAGCAGTTCTTC. Protein sequence: CASSRLAGAYNEQFF.

The chain is built from TRBV5-1 and TRBJ2-3; 7 nucleotides line up with TRBD2. The J segment lost 5 bases and the V segment lost 6 bases, leaving 9 bases of the junction unmatched. Germline V CDR1 and CDR2: SGHRS, YFSETQ. The CDR3 contains 14 residues. DNA for the CDR3: TGCGCCAGCAAGGGCTGGCGGGAGAAAGATACGCAGTATTTT. Translated: CASKGWREKDTQYF.

This clone came up once. The rearrangement joins TRBV15 to TRBJ2-5; 8 positions agree with TRBD1. The DNA matches TRBJ2-7 better at its end, which makes the J call doubtful. This CDR3 has 18 amino acids. Per germline, CDR1 LNHNV and CDR2 YYDKDF (reference sequence). CDR3 in DNA: TGTGCCACCAGCAGAGCCCCAGGGATATCCTCAGGGGGCGGCGAGCAGTACTTC. Amino acids: CATSRAPGISSGGGEQYF.

The chain carries TRBV7-9 and TRBJ2-5, with D tentatively TRBD1 (5 bases). From germline, CDR1 is SEHNR and CDR2 FQNEAQ (reference sequence). The CDR3 has 15 amino acids. Deletions cut 2 bases from V and 5 bases from J, with 15 bases between. The CDR3 spells CASSLNSGRAETQYF. CDR3 DNA sequence: TGTGCCAGCAGCTTAAATTCCGGCAGGGCGGAGACCCAGTACTTC. Full variable domain (remainder filled in from reference TRBV7-9 and TRBJ2-5): DTGVSQNPRHKITKRGQNVTFRCDPISEHNRLYWYRQTLGQGPEFLTYFQNEAQLEKSRLLSDRFSAERPKGSFSTLEIQRTEQGDSAMYLCASSLNSGRAETQYFGPGTRLLVL.

The rearrangement joins TRBV6-5 to TRBJ1-4; the D gene is possibly TRBD1 (5 bases). Germline V CDR1 and CDR2: MNHEY, SVGAGI. The V gene lost 2 bases and the J gene lost 3 bases, with 7 bases spanning the gap. CDR3 length: 14 residues. The CDR3 sequence is CASSYEGANEKLFF. In nucleotides, the CDR3 is TGTGCCAGCAGTTACGAAGGGGCTAATGAAAAACTGTTTTTT.

The chain has TRBV6-5 and TRBJ1-5, with 8 bases matching TRBD1. V lost 5 bases and J lost 3; bases outside the gene matches: 6. This CDR3 contains 15 residues. From germline, CDR1 is MNHEY and CDR2 SVGAGI. CDR3 loop: CASSPDRGVNQPQHF. Here the CDR3 DNA reads TGTGCCAGCAGTCCCGACAGGGGAGTCAATCAGCCCCAGCATTTT.

This chain joins TRBV7-2 and TRBJ2-7; 7 bases are shared with TRBD1. Germline V lookup: CDR1 SGHTA, CDR2 FQGNSA. The V segment lost 1 base and the J segment 2 bases; nucleotides outside the gene matches: 5. The CDR3 extends over 15 amino acids. The chain's CDR3 is CASSLVSGTAYEQYF. The CDR3, as DNA: TGTGCCAGCAGCTTAGTCTCCGGGACAGCCTACGAGCAGTACTTC.

This chain connects TRBV11-2 to TRBJ1-3; no firm D call. There are 15 residues in the CDR3. CDR1 is SGHAT and CDR2 is FQNNGV in the germline V gene. The V end lost 2 bases, the J end lost 0 bases, and 8 bases lay between the germline ends. CDR3 DNA sequence: TGTGCCAGCAGCTTACGTAGAAGCTCTGGAAACACCATATATTTT. It codes for CASSLRRSSGNTIYF.

The V and J genes are TRBV6-5 and TRBJ2-1; D is unclear. Germline CDR1 MNHEY, CDR2 SVGAGI. Trimming took 9 bases from V and 7 from J, leaving 16 bases between them. The CDR3 runs to 13 residues. The CDR3 is CASSKSNPNEQFF. DNA of the CDR3: TGTGCCAGTAGTAAGTCTAACCCTAATGAGCAGTTCTTC.

The chain uses TRBV6-6 and TRBJ1-6, with unresolved D. With 2 bases removed from V and 5 bases from J, the gap between germline ends came to 7 bases. Germline lookup yields CDR1 MNHNY and CDR2 SVGAGI (reference sequence). CDR3 length: 14 amino acids. The DNA of the CDR3 is TGTGCCAGCAGTTACAACAGCAATAATTCACCCCTCCACTTT. Encoded protein: CASSYNSNNSPLHF.

V gene TRBV6-6 combines with J gene TRBJ2-2; D is possibly TRBD2 (7 bases). Trimming took off 2 bases at V and 4 bases at J, with 11 bases between the two ends. Per the germline V gene, CDR1 is MNHNY and CDR2 is SVGAGI (reference sequence). The CDR3 has 15 amino acids. In DNA form, the CDR3 reads TGTGCCAGCAGTTACAGGGGGGGGATCACCGGGGAGCTGTTTTTT. This translates into CASSYRGGITGELFF.